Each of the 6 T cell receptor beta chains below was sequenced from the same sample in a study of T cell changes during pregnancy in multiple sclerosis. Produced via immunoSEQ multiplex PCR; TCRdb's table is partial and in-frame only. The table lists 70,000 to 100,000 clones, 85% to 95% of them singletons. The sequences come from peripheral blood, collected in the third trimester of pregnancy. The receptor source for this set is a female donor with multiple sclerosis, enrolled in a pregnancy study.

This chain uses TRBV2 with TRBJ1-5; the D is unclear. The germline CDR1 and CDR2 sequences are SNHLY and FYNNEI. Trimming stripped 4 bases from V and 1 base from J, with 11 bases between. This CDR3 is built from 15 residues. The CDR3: CASSGEGWSNQPQHF. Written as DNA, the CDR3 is TGTGCCAGCAGTGGGGAGGGCTGGAGCAATCAGCCCCAGCATTTT.

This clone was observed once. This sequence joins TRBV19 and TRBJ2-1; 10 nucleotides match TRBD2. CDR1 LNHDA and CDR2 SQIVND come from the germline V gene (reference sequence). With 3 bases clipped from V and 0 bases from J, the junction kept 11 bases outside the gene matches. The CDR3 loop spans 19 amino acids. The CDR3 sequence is CASSIARLAGSSSYNEQFF. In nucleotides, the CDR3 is TGTGCCAGTAGTATTGCAAGACTAGCGGGTTCGAGCTCCTACAATGAGCAGTTCTTC.

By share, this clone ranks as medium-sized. The CDR3, as DNA: TGTGCCAGCAGCTTGACACCTCTCCAGACTGAAGCTTTCTTT. This encodes CASSLTPLQTEAFF. V and J are TRBV7-6 and TRBJ1-1, with D uncertain. The CDR3 extends over 14 amino acids. Looked up from germline, CDR1 is SGHVS and CDR2 is FNYEAQ. V shed 3 bases and J shed 5 bases, with 13 bases lying between them. Drawing the rest from reference TRBV7-6 and TRBJ1-1, the complete variable domain is GAGVSQSPRYKVTKRGQDVALRCDPISGHVSLYWYRQALGQGPEFLTYFNYEAQQDKSGLPNDRFSAERPEGSISTLTIQRTEQRDSAMYRCASSLTPLQTEAFFGQGTRLTVV.

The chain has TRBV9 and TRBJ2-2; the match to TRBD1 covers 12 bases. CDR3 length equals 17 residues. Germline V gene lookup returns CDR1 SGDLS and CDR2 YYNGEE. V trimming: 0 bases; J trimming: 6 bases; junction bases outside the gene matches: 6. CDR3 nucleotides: TGTGCCAGCAGCGTAGTCCCGGGACAGGGGGCTGCCGGGGAGCTGTTTTTT. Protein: CASSVVPGQGAAGELFF.

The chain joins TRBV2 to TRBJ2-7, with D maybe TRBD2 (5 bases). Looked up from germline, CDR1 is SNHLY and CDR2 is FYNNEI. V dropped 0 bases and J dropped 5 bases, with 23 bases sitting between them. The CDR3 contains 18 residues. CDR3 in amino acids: CASSEATPGNSLWNEQYF. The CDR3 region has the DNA TGTGCCAGCAGTGAAGCTACCCCGGGAAACTCTCTTTGGAACGAGCAGTACTTC.

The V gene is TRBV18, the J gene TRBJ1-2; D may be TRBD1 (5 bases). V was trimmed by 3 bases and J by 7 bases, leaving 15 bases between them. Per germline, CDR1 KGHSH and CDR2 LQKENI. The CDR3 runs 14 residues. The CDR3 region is CASSPDSGGSGYTF. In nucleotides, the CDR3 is TGTGCCAGCTCACCCGACAGCGGGGGAAGTGGCTACACCTTC. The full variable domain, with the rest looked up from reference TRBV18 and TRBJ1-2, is NAGVMQNPRHLVRRRGQEARLRCSPMKGHSHVYWYRQLPEEGLKFMVYLQKENIIDESGMPKERFSAEFPKEGPSILRIQQVVRGDSAAYFCASSPDSGGSGYTFGSGTRLTVV.